This T cell receptor (beta chain) was sequenced for a study of blood T cell repertoires in COVID-19. CDR1 LNHDA and CDR2 SQIVND come from the germline V gene (reference sequence). V lost 3 bases and J lost 2, with 14 bases in between. The length of the CDR3 is 16 residues. The authors' processing: Estimates of nucleated cell counts were drawn from the amplification of reference gene primers. Produced via immunoSEQ multiplex PCR; TCRdb's table is partial and in-frame only. V, J and clone size were drawn from that table, and D and trimming were deduced from the DNA. The table has roughly 700,000 clones, about 87% seen once.

The sample was peripheral blood. The chain has TRBV19 and TRBJ2-1, with a tentative D call TRBD1 (5 bases). This receptor was obtained from a woman in her late teens or twenties with acute or convalescent COVID-19. The CDR3 sequence: CASSILGARAYNEQFF. The CDR3, as DNA: TGTGCCAGTAGTATCCTAGGGGCCCGAGCCTACAATGAGCAGTTCTTC.